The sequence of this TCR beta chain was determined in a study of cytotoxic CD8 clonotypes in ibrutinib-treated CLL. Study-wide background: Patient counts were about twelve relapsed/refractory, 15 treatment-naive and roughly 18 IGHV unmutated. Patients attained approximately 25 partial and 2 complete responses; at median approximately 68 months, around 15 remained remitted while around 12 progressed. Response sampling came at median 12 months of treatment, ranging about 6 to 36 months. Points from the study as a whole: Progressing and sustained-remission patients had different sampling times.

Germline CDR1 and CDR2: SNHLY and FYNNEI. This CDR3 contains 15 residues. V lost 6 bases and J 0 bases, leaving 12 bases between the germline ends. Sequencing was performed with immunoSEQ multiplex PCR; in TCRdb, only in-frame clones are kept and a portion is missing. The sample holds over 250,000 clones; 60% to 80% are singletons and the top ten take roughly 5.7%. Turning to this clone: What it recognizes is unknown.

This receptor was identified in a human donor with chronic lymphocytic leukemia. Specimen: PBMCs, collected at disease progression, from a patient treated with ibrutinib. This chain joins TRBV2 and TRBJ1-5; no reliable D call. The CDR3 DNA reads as TGTGCCAGCAGGTACCGGGCCCCTAGCAATCAGCCCCAGCATTTT. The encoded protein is CASRYRAPSNQPQHF.